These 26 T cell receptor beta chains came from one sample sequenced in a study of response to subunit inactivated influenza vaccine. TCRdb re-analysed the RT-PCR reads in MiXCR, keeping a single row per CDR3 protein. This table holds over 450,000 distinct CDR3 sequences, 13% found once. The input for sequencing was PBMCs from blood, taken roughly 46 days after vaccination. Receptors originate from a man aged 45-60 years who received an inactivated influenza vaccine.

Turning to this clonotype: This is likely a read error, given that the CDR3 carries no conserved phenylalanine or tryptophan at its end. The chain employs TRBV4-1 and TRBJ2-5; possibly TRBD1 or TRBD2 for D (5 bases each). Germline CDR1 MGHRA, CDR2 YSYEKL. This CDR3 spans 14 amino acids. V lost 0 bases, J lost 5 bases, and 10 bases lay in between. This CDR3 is CASSQDPGRETQYY. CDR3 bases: TGCGCCAGCAGCCAAGATCCGGGGCGGGAGACCCAGTACTAC.

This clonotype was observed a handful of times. The CDR3 region is CASSYVTGVAYEQYF. The CDR3 DNA is TGTGCCAGCAGTTACGTCACAGGGGTGGCCTACGAGCAGTACTTC. This chain joins TRBV12-3 or TRBV12-4 and TRBJ2-7; 7 nucleotides align to TRBD1. The V and J ends lost 4 bases and 2 bases, in that order; junction bases with no gene match: 8. This CDR3 is 15 amino acids long.

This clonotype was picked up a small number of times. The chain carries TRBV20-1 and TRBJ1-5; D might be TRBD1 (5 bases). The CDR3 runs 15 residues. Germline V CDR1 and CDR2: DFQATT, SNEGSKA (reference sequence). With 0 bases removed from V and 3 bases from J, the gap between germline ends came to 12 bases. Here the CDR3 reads CSAREVGAVNQPQHF. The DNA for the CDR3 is TGCAGTGCTAGAGAGGTCGGGGCTGTCAATCAGCCCCAGCATTTT.

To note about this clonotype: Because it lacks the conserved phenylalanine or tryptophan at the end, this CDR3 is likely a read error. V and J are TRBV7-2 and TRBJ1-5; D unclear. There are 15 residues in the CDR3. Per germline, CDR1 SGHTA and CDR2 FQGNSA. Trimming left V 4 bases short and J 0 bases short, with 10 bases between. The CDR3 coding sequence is TGTGCCAGCAGCTCGAGTGCTAATAGCAATCAGCCCCAGCATTCT. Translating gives CASSSSANSNQPQHS.

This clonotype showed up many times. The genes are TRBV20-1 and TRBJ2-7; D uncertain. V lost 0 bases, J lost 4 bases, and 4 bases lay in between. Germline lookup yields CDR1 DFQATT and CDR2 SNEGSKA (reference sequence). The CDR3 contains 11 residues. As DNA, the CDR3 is TGCAGTGCTAGAGATTTTTACGAGCAGTACTTC. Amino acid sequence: CSARDFYEQYF.

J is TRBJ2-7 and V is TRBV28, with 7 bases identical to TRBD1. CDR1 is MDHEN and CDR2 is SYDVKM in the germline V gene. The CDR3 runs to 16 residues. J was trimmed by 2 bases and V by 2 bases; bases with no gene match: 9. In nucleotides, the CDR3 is TGTGCCAGCAGTTTAGGGGGACAGCGGCTTCCCTACGAGCAGTACTTC. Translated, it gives CASSLGGQRLPYEQYF.

The CDR3 spells CASSTGREIYEQYF. The CDR3 nucleotides are TGCGCCAGCAGCACCGGACGAGAGATTTACGAGCAGTACTTC. The chain employs TRBV10-1 and TRBJ2-7; D gene uncertain. The CDR3 has 14 amino acids. Trimming removed 6 bases at V and 4 bases at J, with 16 bases between. Germline values: CDR1 WNHNN, CDR2 SYGVQD (reference sequence).

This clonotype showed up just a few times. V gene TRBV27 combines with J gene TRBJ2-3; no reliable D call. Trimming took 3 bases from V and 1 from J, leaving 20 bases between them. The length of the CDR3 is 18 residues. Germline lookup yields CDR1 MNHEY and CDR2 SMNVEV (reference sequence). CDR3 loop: CASSFKISDLRRTDTQYF. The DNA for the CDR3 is TGTGCCAGCAGTTTCAAAATCTCCGACTTACGACGCACAGATACGCAGTATTTT.

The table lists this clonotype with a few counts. Here the CDR3 reads CSARADLTDTQYF. CDR3 nucleotides: TGCAGTGCTAGAGCTGACTTAACAGATACGCAGTATTTT. The gene calls are TRBV20-1 and TRBJ2-3; D is uncertain. CDR3 length: 13 amino acids. V was pared by 1 base and J by 3 bases, with 8 bases between. Germline values: CDR1 DFQATT, CDR2 SNEGSKA (reference sequence).

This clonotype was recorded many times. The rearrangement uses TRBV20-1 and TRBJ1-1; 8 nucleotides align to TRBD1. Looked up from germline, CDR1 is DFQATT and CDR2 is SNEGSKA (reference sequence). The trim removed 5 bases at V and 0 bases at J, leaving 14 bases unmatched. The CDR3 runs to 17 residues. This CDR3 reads CSAPPKRDRNLNTEAFF. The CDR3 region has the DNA TGCAGTGCTCCCCCTAAGAGGGACAGGAATTTGAACACTGAAGCTTTCTTT.

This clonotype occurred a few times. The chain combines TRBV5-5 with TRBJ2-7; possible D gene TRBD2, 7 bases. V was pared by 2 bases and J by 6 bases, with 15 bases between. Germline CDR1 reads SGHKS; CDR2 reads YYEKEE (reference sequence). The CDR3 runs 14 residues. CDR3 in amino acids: CASSFAGASGEQYF. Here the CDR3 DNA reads TGTGCCAGCAGCTTCGCGGGGGCGTCAGGCGAGCAGTACTTC.

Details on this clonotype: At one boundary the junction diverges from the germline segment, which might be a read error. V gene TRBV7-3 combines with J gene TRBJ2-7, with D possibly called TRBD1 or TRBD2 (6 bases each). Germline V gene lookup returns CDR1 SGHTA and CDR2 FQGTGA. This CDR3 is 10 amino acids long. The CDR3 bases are TGTGCCAGCAGCTTCAGGGGACTTACCTTC. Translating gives CASSFRGLTF.

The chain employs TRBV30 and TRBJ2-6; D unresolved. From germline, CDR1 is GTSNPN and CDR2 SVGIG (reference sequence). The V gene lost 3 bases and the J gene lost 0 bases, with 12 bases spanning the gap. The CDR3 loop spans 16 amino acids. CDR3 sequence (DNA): TGTGCCTGGAGACCGAGGTGGGACTCTGGGGCCAACGTCCTGACTTTC. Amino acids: CAWRPRWDSGANVLTF.

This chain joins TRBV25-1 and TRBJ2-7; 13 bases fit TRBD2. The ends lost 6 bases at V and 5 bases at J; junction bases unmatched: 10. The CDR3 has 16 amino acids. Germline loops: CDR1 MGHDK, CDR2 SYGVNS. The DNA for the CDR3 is TGTGCCAGCAGCCCCGGACTAGCGGGAGTCCTAGACGAGCAGTACTTC. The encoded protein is CASSPGLAGVLDEQYF.

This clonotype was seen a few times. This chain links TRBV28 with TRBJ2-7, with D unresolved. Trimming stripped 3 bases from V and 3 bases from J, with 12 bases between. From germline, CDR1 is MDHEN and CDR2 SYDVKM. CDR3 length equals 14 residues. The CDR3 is CASSLDGWIYEQYF. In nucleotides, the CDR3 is TGTGCCAGCAGTTTGGACGGGTGGATCTACGAGCAGTACTTC.

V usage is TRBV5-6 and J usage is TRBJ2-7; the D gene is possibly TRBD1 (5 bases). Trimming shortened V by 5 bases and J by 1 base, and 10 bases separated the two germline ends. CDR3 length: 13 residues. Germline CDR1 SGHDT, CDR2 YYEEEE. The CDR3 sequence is CASRKDISYEQYF. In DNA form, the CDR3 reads TGTGCCAGCAGGAAGGACATATCCTACGAGCAGTACTTC.

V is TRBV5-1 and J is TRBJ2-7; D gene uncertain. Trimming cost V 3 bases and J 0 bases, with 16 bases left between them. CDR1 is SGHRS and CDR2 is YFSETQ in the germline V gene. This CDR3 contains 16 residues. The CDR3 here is CASSSPVVQPSYEQYF. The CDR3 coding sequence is TGCGCCAGCAGCTCACCCGTCGTACAGCCCTCCTACGAGCAGTACTTC.

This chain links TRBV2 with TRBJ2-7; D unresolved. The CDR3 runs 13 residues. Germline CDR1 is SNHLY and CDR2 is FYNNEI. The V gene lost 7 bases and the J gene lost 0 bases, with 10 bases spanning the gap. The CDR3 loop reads CASTPAASYEQYF. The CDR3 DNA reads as TGTGCCAGCACCCCGGCAGCCTCCTACGAGCAGTACTTC.

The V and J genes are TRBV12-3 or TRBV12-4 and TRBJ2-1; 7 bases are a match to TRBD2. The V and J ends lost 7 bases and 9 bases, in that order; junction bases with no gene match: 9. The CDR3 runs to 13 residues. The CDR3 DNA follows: TGTGCCAGCATCCTGGGGGGGGGAGCTGAGCAGTTCTTC. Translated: CASILGGGAEQFF.

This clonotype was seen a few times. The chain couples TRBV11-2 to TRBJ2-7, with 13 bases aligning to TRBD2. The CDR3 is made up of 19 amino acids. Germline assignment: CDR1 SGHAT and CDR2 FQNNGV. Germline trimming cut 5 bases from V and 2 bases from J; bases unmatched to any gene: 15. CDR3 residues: CASSLTTAGLAGNTYEQYF. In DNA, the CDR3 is TGTGCCAGCAGCCTAACAACCGCGGGACTAGCGGGGAACACCTACGAGCAGTACTTC.

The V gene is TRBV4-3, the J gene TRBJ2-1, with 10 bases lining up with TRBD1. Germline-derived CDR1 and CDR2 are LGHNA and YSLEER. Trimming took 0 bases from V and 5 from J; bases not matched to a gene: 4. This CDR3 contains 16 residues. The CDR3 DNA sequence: TGCGCCAGCAGCCAAGACCGGGACAGGGGTAACAATGAGCAGTTCTTC. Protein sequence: CASSQDRDRGNNEQFF.

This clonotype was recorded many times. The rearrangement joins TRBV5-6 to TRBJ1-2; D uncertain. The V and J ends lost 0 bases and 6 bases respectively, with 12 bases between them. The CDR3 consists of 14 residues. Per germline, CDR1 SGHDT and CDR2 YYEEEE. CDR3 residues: CASSLAGFDDGYTF. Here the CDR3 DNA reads TGTGCCAGCAGCTTGGCGGGGTTTGACGATGGCTACACCTTC.

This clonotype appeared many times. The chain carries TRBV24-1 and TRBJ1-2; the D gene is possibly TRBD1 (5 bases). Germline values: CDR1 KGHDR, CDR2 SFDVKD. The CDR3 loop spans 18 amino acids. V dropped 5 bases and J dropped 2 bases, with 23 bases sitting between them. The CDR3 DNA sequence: TGTGCCACCAGTGCCGCTAGAACCGGGACGCCGGAGAACTATGGCTACACCTTC. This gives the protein CATSAARTGTPENYGYTF.

The CDR3 here is CASTTTDRGSYNEQFF. The CDR3 bases are TGTGCCAGTACTACCACAGACAGGGGGTCCTACAATGAGCAGTTCTTC. This chain links TRBV19 with TRBJ2-1, with 9 nucleotides matching TRBD1. Germline values: CDR1 LNHDA, CDR2 SQIVND (reference sequence). Trimming removed 7 bases from V and 1 base from J; junction bases left unmatched: 8. CDR3 length: 16 amino acids.

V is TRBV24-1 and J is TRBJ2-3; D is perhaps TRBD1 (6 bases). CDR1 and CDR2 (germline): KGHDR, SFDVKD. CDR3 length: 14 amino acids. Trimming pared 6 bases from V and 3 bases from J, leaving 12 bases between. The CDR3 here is CATSSPGVTDTQYF. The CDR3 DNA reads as TGTGCCACCAGTTCTCCAGGGGTAACAGATACGCAGTATTTT.

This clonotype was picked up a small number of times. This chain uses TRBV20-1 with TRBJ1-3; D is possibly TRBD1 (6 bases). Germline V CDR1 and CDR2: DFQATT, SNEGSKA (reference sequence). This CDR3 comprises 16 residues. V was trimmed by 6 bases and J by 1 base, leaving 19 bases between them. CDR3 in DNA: TGCAGTGCCGCGGCGGGTCGAGGGGGTTCTGGAAACACCATATATTTT. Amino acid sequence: CSAAAGRGGSGNTIYF.